These 24 T cell receptor beta chains originate from one sample sequenced in a study of neurological immune-mediated disorders (dated by TCRdb to between 2019 and 2020). Receptors were amplified or captured by 5' RACE. The sequencer was an Illumina HiSeq 2500. Clones were called with MiXCR by TCRdb after fastp trimmed the public reads at Q25, and only in-frame beta chains were retained. Rows are combined by CDR3 protein, so each entry shows the most common genes and DNA. A total of more than 25,000 distinct CDR3 sequences appear in this sample, roughly 25% of them only once. The biggest ten clones account for roughly 27% of the sample. Sequences were obtained from CD4+ T cells from blood. The receptors derive from a man aged 50-59 years with HTLV-1-associated myelopathy (HAM/TSP).

This clonotype has at least ten counts. The junction departs from the called germline gene at one end, perhaps through a read error. The chain employs TRBV7-8 and TRBJ2-2; D uncertain. The CDR3 runs 13 residues. The germline CDR1 and CDR2 sequences are SGHVS and FQNEAQ. Here the CDR3 reads CVSSLVDTGELFF. The CDR3 coding sequence is TGTGTCAGCAGCTTAGTCGACACCGGGGAGCTGTTTTTT.

This clonotype came up many times. An end of the junction does not agree with germline; a read error may underlie this. The J gene is TRBJ2-5, the V gene TRBV5-1; 7 bases line up with TRBD2. Germline V gives CDR1 SGHRS, CDR2 YFSETQ. The CDR3 consists of 16 residues. CDR3 in DNA: TGCGCCAGCACCTTGGGGCGGGAGCCGCCCCGAGAGACCCAGTACTTC. Translated: CASTLGREPPRETQYF.

This clonotype appeared many times. The chain employs TRBV5-1 and TRBJ2-1, with 7 bases lining up with TRBD1. V lost 1 base, J lost 5 bases, and 6 bases stayed unmatched. Germline CDR1 is SGHRS and CDR2 is YFSETQ. The CDR3 totals 15 residues. CDR3 in amino acids: CASSLLPGGNNEQFF. The CDR3 DNA is TGCGCCAGCAGCTTGCTGCCAGGGGGTAACAATGAGCAGTTCTTC.

This clonotype was counted ten times or more. The CDR3 DNA sequence: TGTGCCAGCAGGGCGGGGCGATCACCCCTCCACTTT. It specifies CASRAGRSPLHF. The J gene is TRBJ1-6, the V gene TRBV6-5; possibly TRBD1 for D (5 bases). Germline V gene lookup returns CDR1 MNHEY and CDR2 SVGAGI. The V and J ends lost 6 bases and 10 bases respectively, with 10 bases between them. The CDR3 is 12 residues long.

This clonotype occurred many times. The rearrangement links TRBV14 to TRBJ1-2, with D uncertain. The ends were cut back, 2 bases at V and 1 base at J, with 2 bases in the middle. CDR1 is SGHDN and CDR2 is FVKESK in the germline V gene. The CDR3 is 12 residues long. CDR3 residues: CASSQNNYGYTF. CDR3 bases: TGTGCCAGCAGCCAAAATAACTATGGCTACACCTTC.

This clonotype occurred many times. The CDR3 DNA is TGTGCCAGCAGTTTCGGGACTAGCGGGATAAATGAGCAGTTCTTC. As protein: CASSFGTSGINEQFF. The rearrangement uses TRBV12-3 or TRBV12-4 and TRBJ2-1; 13 bases are shared with TRBD2. V shed 3 bases, J shed 7 bases, and the junction held 3 bases outside the gene matches. The CDR3 sequence is 15 residues long.

This clonotype came up many times. The chain employs TRBV14 and TRBJ2-1; 13 nucleotides agree with TRBD2. Germline-derived CDR1 and CDR2 are SGHDN and FVKESK. Unmatched junction bases numbered 6, after V lost 6 bases and J lost 7 bases. The CDR3 has 15 amino acids. CDR3 bases: TGTGCCAGCAGACGGACTAGCGGGAGTTTTAATGAGCAGTTCTTC. This gives the protein CASRRTSGSFNEQFF.

This clonotype was seen ten or more times. V usage is TRBV3-1 and J usage is TRBJ1-2; D call uncertain. From germline, CDR1 is LGHDT and CDR2 YNNKEL (reference sequence). This CDR3 region has 13 residues. Trimming pared 6 bases from V and 4 bases from J, leaving 12 bases between. Here the CDR3 reads CASRSSGSYGYTF. The CDR3 DNA reads TGTGCCAGCAGGTCCAGTGGGAGCTATGGCTACACCTTC.

The chain carries TRBV12-3 or TRBV12-4 and TRBJ2-7; 7 bases map to TRBD2. The CDR3 sequence is 11 residues long. The V gene end was trimmed by 7 bases and the J gene end by 7 bases; junction bases not matched to a gene: 4. CDR3 sequence reads: CASTLGGEQYF. In nucleotides, the CDR3 is TGTGCCAGCACCCTCGGGGGGGAGCAGTACTTC.

This clonotype appeared many times. The chain uses TRBV7-9 and TRBJ2-7, with 9 bases matching TRBD1. The germline CDR1 and CDR2 sequences are SEHNR and FQNEAQ (reference sequence). V shed 5 bases and J 6 bases; nucleotides not matched to a gene: 8. The CDR3 is 14 amino acids. The chain's CDR3 is CASSLMGQGSEQYF. CDR3 DNA: TGTGCCAGCAGCCTAATGGGACAGGGAAGCGAGCAGTACTTC.

This clonotype was recorded many times. The chain is built from TRBV3-1 and TRBJ2-1, with TRBD1 identical over 9 bases. CDR3 size: 14 residues. Unmatched junction bases numbered 3, after V lost 4 bases and J lost 5 bases. CDR1 and CDR2 from the germline V gene are LGHDT and YNNKEL (reference sequence). The DNA for the CDR3 is TGTGCCAGCAGCCTTGGACAGGGGCACAATGAGCAGTTCTTC. It encodes CASSLGQGHNEQFF.

This CDR3 is CASGPRTGYYEQYF. As DNA, the CDR3 is TGTGCTAGTGGCCCCAGGACAGGCTACTACGAGCAGTACTTC. The J gene is TRBJ2-7, the V gene TRBV12-5; 7 bases are shared with TRBD1. The CDR3 consists of 14 residues. V trimming: 6 bases; J trimming: 3 bases; junction bases outside the gene matches: 8. Germline V gives CDR1 LGHNT, CDR2 FRNRAP. The whole variable domain, filled in from reference TRBV12-5 and TRBJ2-7, reads DARVTQTPRHKVTEMGQEVTMRCQPILGHNTVFWYRQTMMQGLELLAYFRNRAPLDDSGMPKDRFSAEMPDATLATLKIQPSEPRDSAVYFCASGPRTGYYEQYFGPGTRLTVT.

This clonotype was counted between two and nine times. J is TRBJ2-1 and V is TRBV12-3 or TRBV12-4, with D uncertain. This CDR3 spans 14 amino acids. V lost 4 bases, J lost 5 bases, and 12 bases lay in between. CDR3 amino acids: CASSYLDQNNEQFF. In DNA, the CDR3 is TGTGCCAGCAGTTACCTGGACCAAAACAATGAGCAGTTCTTC.

This clonotype occurred many times. This chain links TRBV2 with TRBJ1-5, with TRBD1 matching over 8 bases. V dropped 5 bases and J dropped 0; count of bases not matched to a gene: 6. The V gene's germline CDR1 is SNHLY and CDR2 FYNNEI. CDR3 size: 16 residues. The CDR3 DNA reads as TGTGCCAGCAGTTGGGACAGGTCCTATAGCAATCAGCCCCAGCATTTT. Protein product: CASSWDRSYSNQPQHF.

This clonotype was seen repeatedly, ten times or more. The genes are TRBV7-7 and TRBJ2-1; TRBD1 might be the D (5 bases). The V and J ends lost 2 bases and 2 bases respectively, with 10 bases between them. CDR3 size: 15 residues. Germline assignment: CDR1 SSHAT and CDR2 FNYEAQ (reference sequence). CDR3 in amino acids: CASSLSPGTYNEQFF. CDR3 bases: TGTGCCAGCAGCTTATCTCCAGGGACCTACAATGAGCAGTTCTTC.

The V call is TRBV12-3 or TRBV12-4, the J call TRBJ2-3, with 7 bases lining up with TRBD1. V lost 7 bases, J lost 2 bases, and 3 bases stayed unmatched. This CDR3 has 13 residues. The CDR3 sequence is CASNRGDTDTQYF. CDR3 nucleotides: TGTGCCAGCAACAGGGGAGACACAGATACGCAGTATTTT.

This CDR3 reads CSATGVSNQPQHF. CDR3 DNA sequence: TGCAGTGCTACAGGGGTGAGCAATCAGCCCCAGCATTTT. The chain recombines TRBV20-1 with TRBJ1-5, with D maybe TRBD1 (6 bases). Germline CDR1 is DFQATT and CDR2 is SNEGSKA (reference sequence). The germline V and J ends were trimmed by 4 bases and 1 base, with 8 bases remaining between them. CDR3 length equals 13 residues.

The rearrangement links TRBV7-3 to TRBJ1-6; no definite D call. The CDR3 is 14 residues long. The germline gives CDR1 SGHTA, CDR2 FQGTGA. V was trimmed by 0 bases and J by 5 bases, leaving 5 bases between them. CDR3 nucleotide sequence: TGTGCCAGCAGCTTAACAGGGAATAATTCACCCCTCCACTTT. It codes for CASSLTGNNSPLHF.

This clonotype was observed many times. The chain uses TRBV14 and TRBJ2-3; the D gene is possibly TRBD1 (7 bases). Germline loops: CDR1 SGHDN, CDR2 FVKESK. CDR3 size: 17 residues. Trimming took 5 bases from V and 1 from J, leaving 19 bases between them. In nucleotides, the CDR3 is TGTGCCAGCAGCAAAGGGGGCACTAGCCTCCGCACAGATACGCAGTATTTT. The encoded protein is CASSKGGTSLRTDTQYF.

There are many counts of this clonotype. The chain uses TRBV12-3 or TRBV12-4 and TRBJ2-7, with D tentatively TRBD1 or TRBD2 (5 bases each). The CDR3 totals 15 residues. Trimming shortened V by 4 bases and J by 0 bases, and 13 bases separated the two germline ends. CDR3 nucleotides: TGTGCCAGCAGTTCCCCGGGGACCTTCTCCTACGAGCAGTACTTC. Its translation is CASSSPGTFSYEQYF.

On this clonotype itself: A single base separates this from a much larger clone, so it may be a read error. The missing conserved phenylalanine or tryptophan at the end of this CDR3 makes a read error likely. This chain connects TRBV5-1 to TRBJ2-1; 13 bases agree with TRBD2. The CDR3 runs to 17 residues. Germline loops: CDR1 SGHRS, CDR2 YFSETQ. The trim removed 4 bases at V and 4 bases at J, leaving 8 bases unmatched. The CDR3 protein is CASSQGTSGAYYNEQFL. In DNA, the CDR3 is TGCGCCAGCAGCCAAGGGACTAGCGGGGCCTATTACAATGAGCAGTTCTTA.

The V call is TRBV18, the J call TRBJ2-3; D is unclear. The CDR3 is 13 amino acids. Trimming pared 4 bases from V and 5 bases from J, leaving 10 bases between. Germline lookup yields CDR1 KGHSH and CDR2 LQKENI. The chain's CDR3 is CASSQQGEDTQYF. CDR3 sequence (DNA): TGTGCCAGCTCACAACAAGGTGAAGATACGCAGTATTTT.

This clonotype has a count of ten or more. V is TRBV7-2 and J is TRBJ2-1, with D perhaps TRBD2 (6 bases). Deletions cut 3 bases from V and 0 bases from J, with 18 bases between. The CDR3 sequence is 18 residues long. Germline loops: CDR1 SGHTA, CDR2 FQGNSA. In DNA, the CDR3 is TGTGCCAGCAGCTTCGCCCCCCGGGGGAGTATCTCCTACAATGAGCAGTTCTTC. Its protein product is CASSFAPRGSISYNEQFF.

In this sample, this clonotype turned up many times. The V gene is TRBV12-3 or TRBV12-4, the J gene TRBJ2-1; D gene unclear. V was shortened by 7 bases and J by 6 bases, with 13 bases between the two germline ends. This CDR3 has 13 residues. Written as DNA, the CDR3 is TGTGCCAGCACGGCGGTTATTGGCAATGAGCAGTTCTTC. Translating gives CASTAVIGNEQFF.